A selection of T cell receptor beta chains follows, all from one sample in a study of blood T cell repertoires in COVID-19. Assay used: immunoSEQ multiplex PCR; TCRdb lists only in-frame clones, some missing. Of over 80,000 clones in the sample, around nine tenths were seen once. Sequencing used peripheral blood. These receptors all stem from a woman older than 75 with acute or convalescent COVID-19. CDR3s include the opening cysteine and the closing phenylalanine or tryptophan. The D gene is left open where the match is weak. Not every row has a clone size; where given, it reads once, few, many or a size class.

v_gene,d_gene,abundance,j_gene,len,CDR3aa,CDR3nt
TRBV6-5,TRBD1,-,TRBJ2-7,14,CASRGQGVSYEQYF,TGTGCCAGCAGAGGACAGGGTGTCTCCTACGAGCAGTACTTC
TRBV4-3,-,once,TRBJ1-5,16,CASSQSSGKGDQPQHF,TGCGCCAGCAGCCAATCAAGCGGTAAGGGTGATCAGCCCCAGCATTTT
TRBV7-2,TRBD1,-,TRBJ2-7,14,CASSFRDRAYEQYF,TGTGCCAGCAGCTTCAGGGACAGGGCCTACGAGCAGTACTTC
TRBV5-1,TRBD1,-,TRBJ2-7,15,CASSLAGQGASEQYF,TGCGCCAGCAGCTTGGCCGGTCAGGGGGCGTCCGAGCAGTACTTC
TRBV5-4,-,-,TRBJ2-5,14,CASSLGSRVETQYF,TGTGCCAGCAGCTTAGGGAGTAGGGTGGAGACCCAGTACTTC
TRBV19,-,-,TRBJ1-5,14,CASSGQGLTEPQHF,TGTGCCAGTAGTGGGCAGGGGTTAACGGAGCCCCAGCATTTT
TRBV18,TRBD1,-,TRBJ1-1,17,CASSPGQGAHRNTEAFF,TGTGCCAGCTCACCGGGACAGGGGGCCCACCGGAACACTGAAGCTTTCTTT
TRBV28,TRBD1,-,TRBJ1-2,14,CASRWDRVSYGYTF,TGTGCCAGCAGGTGGGACAGGGTTAGCTATGGCTACACCTTC
TRBV4-1,TRBD1,-,TRBJ1-4,16,CASSSGGATTNEKLFF,TGCGCCAGCAGCTCAGGGGGCGCAACAACTAATGAAAAACTGTTTTTT
TRBV12-5,-,-,TRBJ1-2,13,CASVGQVDYGYTF,TGTGCTAGTGTTGGTCAGGTGGACTATGGCTACACCTTC
TRBV7-2,TRBD2,-,TRBJ2-5,14,CASSLGGGRETQYF,TGTGCCAGCAGCTTAGGGGGAGGGCGGGAGACCCAGTACTTC
TRBV28,-,-,TRBJ2-7,14,CASSFDLVVNEQYF,TGTGCCAGCAGTTTTGACTTAGTCGTCAACGAGCAGTACTTC
TRBV9,TRBD2,-,TRBJ2-3,15,CASSVGTSGGPPQYF,TGTGCCAGCAGCGTAGGGACTAGCGGGGGGCCCCCCCAGTATTTT
TRBV27,-,-,TRBJ2-7,13,CASSRPFRGEQYF,TGTGCCAGCAGCCGCCCTTTCCGGGGCGAGCAGTACTTC
TRBV7-2,-,-,TRBJ1-1,13,CASSLASRSEAFF,TGTGCCAGCAGCTTAGCCAGCCGGAGTGAAGCTTTCTTT
TRBV29-1,TRBD1,-,TRBJ2-3,15,CSVWDSTSSTDTQYF,TGCAGCGTCTGGGACAGCACTTCGAGCACAGATACGCAGTATTTT
TRBV9,-,-,TRBJ1-1,14,CASSVALGPPGAFF,TGTGCCAGCAGCGTAGCTCTCGGGCCCCCAGGGGCTTTCTTT
TRBV2,-,-,TRBJ2-1,13,CASSGRGANEQFF,TGTGCCAGCAGTGGGCGGGGCGCGAATGAGCAGTTCTTC
TRBV19,-,few,TRBJ1-1,12,CASSISEREAFF,TGTGCCAGTAGTATTAGCGAGCGGGAAGCTTTCTTT
TRBV6-6,-,few,TRBJ1-2,16,CASSYQAGTLSYGYTF,TGTGCCAGCAGTTACCAAGCGGGGACGCTCTCCTATGGCTACACCTTC
TRBV6-5,-,-,TRBJ1-2,13,CASISRGNYGYTF,TGTGCCAGCATCTCCCGAGGGAACTATGGCTACACCTTC
TRBV9,-,-,TRBJ1-4,13,CASSVVGGEKLFF,TGTGCCAGCAGCGTAGTCGGGGGGGAAAAACTGTTTTTT
TRBV15,TRBD2,-,TRBJ2-5,15,CATSRSIAGAETQYF,TGTGCCACCAGCAGATCCATAGCGGGGGCAGAGACCCAGTACTTC
TRBV2,-,-,TRBJ1-2,14,CASISDSPNYGYTF,TGTGCCAGCATCTCGGACAGTCCTAACTATGGCTACACCTTC
TRBV5-1,TRBD1,-,TRBJ1-2,18,CASSLVGTGVGSLYGYTF,TGCGCCAGCAGCTTGGTTGGGACAGGGGTAGGATCTTTATATGGCTACACCTTC
TRBV18,TRBD2,-,TRBJ2-3,17,CASSPPTSGGMTDTQYF,TGTGCCAGCTCACCTCCTACTAGCGGGGGGATGACAGATACGCAGTATTTT
TRBV28,TRBD1,-,TRBJ1-2,15,CASSFPDRGSGGYTF,TGTGCCAGCAGTTTCCCCGACAGGGGGAGTGGTGGCTACACCTTC
TRBV5-1,TRBD1,-,TRBJ1-1,14,CASSLDRGNTEAFF,TGCGCCAGCAGCCTAGACAGGGGGAACACTGAAGCTTTCTTT
TRBV7-6,-,few,TRBJ2-1,15,CASSLRVRSYNEQFF,TGTGCCAGCAGCTTGCGGGTCCGCTCCTACAATGAGCAGTTCTTC
TRBV6-2/TRBV6-3,-,few,TRBJ1-6,14,CASSSPPGNSPLHF,TGTGCCAGCAGCTCACCCCCGGGGAATTCACCCCTCCACTTT
TRBV6-5,TRBD2,-,TRBJ2-3,15,CASSSGTSGTDTQYF,TGTGCCAGCAGTTCCGGGACTAGCGGCACAGATACGCAGTATTTT
TRBV6-6,-,-,TRBJ1-4,15,CASSGPGGANEKLFF,TGTGCCAGCAGTGGTCCCGGGGGGGCGAATGAAAAACTGTTTTTT
TRBV7-3,TRBD2,-,TRBJ2-5,17,CASSLLGGTSAEETQYF,TGTGCCAGCAGCTTATTGGGGGGGACTAGCGCAGAAGAGACCCAGTACTTC
TRBV5-1,-,once,TRBJ1-2,13,CASSLAQGSGYTF,TGCGCCAGCAGCTTGGCCCAGGGTAGCGGCTACACCTTC
TRBV7-2,-,-,TRBJ1-5,12,CASSYINQPQHF,TGTGCCAGCAGCTATATAAATCAGCCCCAGCATTTT
TRBV4-3,TRBD2,-,TRBJ2-5,19,CASSQEWGSGRVGQETQYF,TGCGCCAGCAGCCAAGAATGGGGAAGCGGGAGGGTCGGACAAGAGACCCAGTACTTC
TRBV7-3,TRBD1,once,TRBJ2-7,16,CASITTLGQGIYEQYF,TGTGCCAGCATCACAACCCTAGGACAGGGAATATACGAGCAGTACTTC
TRBV29-1,TRBD1,-,TRBJ1-2,13,CSVHRGLVYGYTF,TGCAGCGTTCACAGGGGGCTGGTCTATGGCTACACCTTC
TRBV9,-,-,TRBJ1-3,15,CASSERHSSGNTIYF,TGTGCCAGCAGCGAGCGGCACAGCTCTGGAAACACCATATATTTT
TRBV12-3/TRBV12-4,-,-,TRBJ2-5,12,CASSLGRETQYF,TGTGCCAGCAGTTTGGGGCGGGAGACCCAGTACTTC
TRBV3-1/TRBV3-2,TRBD2,-,TRBJ2-7,14,CASSPRGETYEQYF,TGTGCCAGCAGCCCCCGGGGGGAGACCTACGAGCAGTACTTC
TRBV19,-,once,TRBJ2-3,13,CASSVQVGDTQYF,TGTGCCAGTAGTGTCCAGGTTGGGGATACGCAGTATTTT
TRBV14,-,-,TRBJ2-5,14,CASSRRLVKETQYF,TGTGCCAGCAGTAGGCGGCTAGTGAAAGAGACCCAGTACTTC
TRBV30,-,-,TRBJ1-1,13,CAWSPDRYTEAFF,TGTGCCTGGAGCCCGGACAGATACACTGAAGCTTTCTTT
TRBV28,-,few,TRBJ1-4,11,CASSLHEKLFF,TGTGCCAGCAGTCTACATGAAAAACTGTTTTTT
TRBV10-3,TRBD1,-,TRBJ2-7,14,CAIKPGQGFDEQYF,TGTGCCATCAAACCGGGACAGGGGTTCGACGAGCAGTACTTC
TRBV6-5,-,-,TRBJ1-1,16,CASSYRPGGQGTEAFF,TGTGCCAGCAGTTACCGCCCGGGAGGGCAGGGCACTGAAGCTTTCTTT
TRBV9,-,-,TRBJ2-7,15,CASSVGGTQPYEQYF,TGTGCCAGCAGCGTAGGGGGGACACAACCCTACGAGCAGTACTTC
TRBV7-8,-,-,TRBJ2-1,15,CASSFYGGPYNEQFF,TGTGCCAGCAGCTTTTACGGGGGGCCCTACAATGAGCAGTTCTTC
TRBV7-9,TRBD1,-,TRBJ1-3,17,CASSPGRGQGSGNTIYF,TGTGCCAGCAGCCCTGGCCGGGGACAGGGCTCTGGAAACACCATATATTTT
TRBV5-1,TRBD1,-,TRBJ1-2,12,CASGQGQYGYTF,TGCGCCAGTGGACAGGGGCAATATGGCTACACCTTC
TRBV3-1/TRBV3-2,-,-,TRBJ2-3,15,CASSQGLIAADTQYF,TGTGCCAGCAGCCAAGGGTTGATAGCGGCGGATACGCAGTATTTT
TRBV7-6,TRBD1,once,TRBJ1-1,13,CASSRQGGTEAFF,TGTGCCAGCAGCCGACAGGGTGGCACTGAAGCTTTCTTT
TRBV5-1,-,-,TRBJ2-1,16,CASSLSPARTIGEQFF,TGCGCCAGCAGCTTATCTCCAGCGCGTACGATTGGGGAGCAGTTCTTC
TRBV5-4,TRBD2,-,TRBJ2-5,15,CASSLAGSGAETQYF,TGTGCCAGCAGCCTAGCGGGTTCCGGGGCAGAGACCCAGTACTTC